This T cell receptor (beta chain) was obtained from a study of molecular identifiers for immune sequencing clone quantification. Whole-study findings and limits: In naive cells, clones above 20 RNA copies held under 1% of molecules, whereas in effector cells they held over 99%.

This CDR3 comprises 16 residues. V was trimmed by 2 bases and J by 4 bases, leaving 16 bases between them. The germline V gene has CDR1 MNHEY and CDR2 SVGAGI. Previously described methods and listed TCR primers were employed for the bulk TCR libraries. One entry per CDR3 protein results from TCRdb running MiXCR on the PCR reads. The sample comprises more than 450,000 distinct CDR3 sequences, roughly 23% of which are singletons, and 0.84% rests with the top ten. There are many counts of this clonotype. Its matching antigen is unknown. The clonotype comes from a human donor in good health. Some libraries in this study had Jurkat cell RNA spiked in. The V gene is TRBV6-5, the J gene TRBJ2-3, with D possibly TRBD1 on 5 matching bases. The sequencing sample was made of naive CD8+ T cells from blood, with Jurkat cell RNA spiked in. Subset denoted: FACS-sorted CD8+CD4-CCR7+CD45RA+ naive T cells. The CDR3 spells CASSYRRVTYSDTQYF. CDR3 coding DNA: TGTGCCAGCAGTTACCGCAGGGTCACTTACTCAGATACGCAGTATTTT.